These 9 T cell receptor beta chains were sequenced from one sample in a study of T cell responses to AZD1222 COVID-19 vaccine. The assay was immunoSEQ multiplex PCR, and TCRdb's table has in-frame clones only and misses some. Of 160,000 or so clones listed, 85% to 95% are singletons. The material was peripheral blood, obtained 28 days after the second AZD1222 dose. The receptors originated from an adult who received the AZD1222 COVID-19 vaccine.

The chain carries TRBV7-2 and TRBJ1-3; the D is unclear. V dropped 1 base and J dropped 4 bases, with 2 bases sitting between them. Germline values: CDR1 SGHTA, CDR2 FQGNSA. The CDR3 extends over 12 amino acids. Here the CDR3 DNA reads TGTGCCAGCAGCTTAGTGGGAAACACCATATATTTT. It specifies CASSLVGNTIYF.

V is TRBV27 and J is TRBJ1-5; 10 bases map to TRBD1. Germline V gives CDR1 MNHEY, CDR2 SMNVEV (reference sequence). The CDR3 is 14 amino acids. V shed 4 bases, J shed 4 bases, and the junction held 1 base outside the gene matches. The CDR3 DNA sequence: TGTGCCAGCAGTTCGGGACAGGGGAATCAGCCCCAGCATTTT. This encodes CASSSGQGNQPQHF.

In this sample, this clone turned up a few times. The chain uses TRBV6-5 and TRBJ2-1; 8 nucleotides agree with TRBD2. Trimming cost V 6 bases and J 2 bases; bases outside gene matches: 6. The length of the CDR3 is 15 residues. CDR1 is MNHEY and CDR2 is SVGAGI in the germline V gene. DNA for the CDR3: TGTGCCAGCAGCCGAACTAGCGGCCCCTACAATGAGCAGTTCTTC. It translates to CASSRTSGPYNEQFF.

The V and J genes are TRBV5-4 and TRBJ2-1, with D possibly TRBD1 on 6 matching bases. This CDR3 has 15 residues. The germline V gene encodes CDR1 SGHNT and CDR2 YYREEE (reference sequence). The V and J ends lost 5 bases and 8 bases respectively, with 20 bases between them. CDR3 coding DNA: TGTGCCAGCAGTGTAGTGGGCAGGGGTGCGGATGAGCAGTTCTTC. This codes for CASSVVGRGADEQFF. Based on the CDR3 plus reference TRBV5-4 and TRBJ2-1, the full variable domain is ETGVTQSPTHLIKTRGQQVTLRCSSQSGHNTVSWYQQALGQGPQFIFQYYREEENGRGNFPPRFSGLQFPNYSSELNVNALELDDSALYLCASSVVGRGADEQFFGPGTRLTVL.

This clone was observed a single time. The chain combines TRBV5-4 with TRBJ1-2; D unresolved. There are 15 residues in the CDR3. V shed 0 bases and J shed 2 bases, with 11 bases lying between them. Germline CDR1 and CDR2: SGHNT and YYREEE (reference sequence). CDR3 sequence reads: CASSLEGTRNYGYTF. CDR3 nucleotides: TGTGCCAGCAGCTTGGAGGGCACCCGGAACTATGGCTACACCTTC.

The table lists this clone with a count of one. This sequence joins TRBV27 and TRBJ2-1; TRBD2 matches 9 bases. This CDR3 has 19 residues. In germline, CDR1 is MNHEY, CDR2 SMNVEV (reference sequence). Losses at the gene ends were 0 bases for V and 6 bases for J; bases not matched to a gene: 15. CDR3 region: CASSLSGYTSGLVGNEQFF. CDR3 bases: TGTGCCAGCAGTTTATCAGGTTACACTAGCGGGTTAGTAGGCAATGAGCAGTTCTTC.

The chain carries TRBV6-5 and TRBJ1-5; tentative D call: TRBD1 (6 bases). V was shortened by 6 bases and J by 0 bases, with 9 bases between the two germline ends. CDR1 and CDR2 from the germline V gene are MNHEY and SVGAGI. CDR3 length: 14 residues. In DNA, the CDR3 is TGTGCCAGCAGAGGACAGATTAGCAATCAGCCCCAGCATTTT. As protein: CASRGQISNQPQHF.

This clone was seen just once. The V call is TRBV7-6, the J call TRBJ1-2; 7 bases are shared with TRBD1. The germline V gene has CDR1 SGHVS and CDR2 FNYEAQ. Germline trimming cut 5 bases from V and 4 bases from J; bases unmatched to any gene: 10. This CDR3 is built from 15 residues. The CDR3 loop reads CASSLGTALLYGYTF. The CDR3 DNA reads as TGTGCCAGCAGCCTTGGGACAGCCCTACTCTATGGCTACACCTTC.

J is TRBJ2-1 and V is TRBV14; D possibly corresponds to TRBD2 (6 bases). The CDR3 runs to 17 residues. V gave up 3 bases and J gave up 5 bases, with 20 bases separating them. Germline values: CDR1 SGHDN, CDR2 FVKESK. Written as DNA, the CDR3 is TGTGCCAGCAGCCAGTTTCCCGCCGGGACTCTAAACAATGAGCAGTTCTTC. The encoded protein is CASSQFPAGTLNNEQFF.